The 14 T cell receptor beta chains reported below all come from one sample, sequenced in a study of regulatory and conventional T cells in RAG deficiency. Produced via immunoSEQ multiplex PCR; TCRdb's table is partial and in-frame only. The sample gives 30,000 to 35,000 clones, around 90% of which show up once; under 5.5% is in the top ten. The sample was also reused in another study, on regulatory T cells. That investigation notes: The primer mix had 52 TRBV and 13 TRBJ primers.

The sample was CD8+ T cells sorted from blood. The receptors were sampled from a human donor in good health.

The chain combines TRBV28 with TRBJ1-2; tentative D call: TRBD1 (6 bases). V was clipped by 4 bases and J by 7 bases, with 22 bases between them. Per the germline V gene, CDR1 is MDHEN and CDR2 is SYDVKM. The CDR3 contains 16 residues. CDR3 in amino acids: CASSSPGHQIRIGYTF. The DNA for the CDR3 is TGTGCCAGCAGTTCTCCGGGACACCAAATCCGAATTGGCTACACCTTC.

V gene TRBV2 combines with J gene TRBJ2-7, with D perhaps being TRBD1 or TRBD2 (5 bases each). The V gene's germline CDR1 is SNHLY and CDR2 FYNNEI. The CDR3 is 12 amino acids. V lost 8 bases and J lost 3, with 11 bases in between. The CDR3 sequence is CASYRDLYEQYF. CDR3 coding DNA: TGTGCCAGCTACCGGGACCTCTACGAGCAGTACTTC.

The CDR3 sequence: CASSSRQGAYNEQFF. CDR3 DNA sequence: TGTGCCAGCAGTTCCCGACAGGGGGCCTACAATGAGCAGTTCTTC. The rearrangement joins TRBV27 to TRBJ2-1, with TRBD1 matching 9 bases. The CDR3 totals 15 residues. Germline trimming cut 4 bases from V and 2 bases from J; bases unmatched to any gene: 3. CDR1 and CDR2 from the germline V gene are MNHEY and SMNVEV (reference sequence).

The V call is TRBV7-9, the J call TRBJ2-1, with a possible D match to TRBD1 (6 bases). The CDR3 has 12 amino acids. Per germline, CDR1 SEHNR and CDR2 FQNEAQ (reference sequence). V lost 5 bases and J 7 bases, leaving 9 bases between the germline ends. For the CDR3, the DNA is TGTGCCAGCAGCCCAGGACAGAATGAGCAGTTCTTC. Translating it yields CASSPGQNEQFF.

The chain has TRBV19 and TRBJ2-7; TRBD2 matches 8 bases. In germline, CDR1 is LNHDA, CDR2 SQIVND (reference sequence). This CDR3 comprises 18 residues. V trimming: 4 bases; J trimming: 4 bases; junction bases outside the gene matches: 18. The CDR3 region is CASSTSTSNGGAAYEQYF. CDR3 nucleotides: TGTGCCAGTAGTACCTCGACTAGCAACGGGGGGGCCGCGTACGAGCAGTACTTC.

The chain uses TRBV6-1 and TRBJ2-5, with D possibly matching TRBD1 (5 bases). Germline CDR1 MNHNS, CDR2 SASEGT. The CDR3 sequence is 14 residues long. Trimming shortened V by 2 bases and J by 6 bases, and 13 bases separated the two germline ends. The CDR3: CASSEHAGPQTQYF. As DNA, the CDR3 is TGTGCCAGCAGTGAACATGCAGGGCCGCAGACCCAGTACTTC.

This chain links TRBV6-5 with TRBJ2-3; 9 nucleotides match TRBD2. The germline V gene encodes CDR1 MNHEY and CDR2 SVGAGI. Trimming removed 6 bases from V and 1 base from J; junction bases left unmatched: 5. This CDR3 contains 15 residues. The CDR3 here is CASSVRTSGTDTQYF. The CDR3 bases are TGTGCCAGCAGCGTCCGGACTAGCGGCACAGATACGCAGTATTTT.

DNA of the CDR3: TGTGCCAGCAGCGGTTCAGGGGAACCGTCCTACGAGCAGTACTTC. The encoded protein is CASSGSGEPSYEQYF. J is TRBJ2-7 and V is TRBV9; tentatively, D is TRBD1 (6 bases). This CDR3 has 15 amino acids. CDR1 is SGDLS, CDR2 YYNGEE, per germline. V lost 3 bases and J 1 base, leaving 14 bases between the germline ends.

This clone was detected only once. The gene calls are TRBV11-1 and TRBJ2-1; unclear D gene. The CDR3 consists of 13 residues. Trimming pared 1 base from V and 4 bases from J, leaving 5 bases between. In germline, CDR1 is SGHAT, CDR2 FQDESV (reference sequence). CDR3 nucleotides: TGTGCCAGCAGCTTAGATGTATACAATGAGCAGTTCTTC. Protein product: CASSLDVYNEQFF.

The V gene is TRBV29-1, the J gene TRBJ1-2, with TRBD1 matching over 8 bases. The CDR3 has 15 amino acids. Per germline, CDR1 SQVTM and CDR2 ANQGSEA. The V and J ends lost 0 bases and 4 bases, in that order; junction bases with no gene match: 7. The CDR3 coding sequence is TGCAGCGTTGAAGATGAGGCAGGGGGCGGCTATGGCTACACCTTC. Its protein is CSVEDEAGGGYGYTF. The variable domain in full, with the rest retrieved from reference TRBV29-1 and TRBJ1-2, is SAVISQKPSRDICQRGTSLTIQCQVDSQVTMMFWYRQQPGQSLTLIATANQGSEATYESGFVIDKFPISRPNLTFSTLTVSNMSPEDSSIYLCSVEDEAGGGYGYTFGSGTRLTVV.

The chain links TRBV25-1 to TRBJ2-1, with D possibly TRBD2 on 6 matching bases. Deletions cut 1 base from V and 3 bases from J, with 13 bases between. Germline V lookup: CDR1 MGHDK, CDR2 SYGVNS. This CDR3 contains 16 residues. The CDR3 reads CASSEFDTGVYNEQFF. CDR3 sequence (DNA): TGTGCCAGCAGTGAATTCGACACGGGGGTCTACAATGAGCAGTTCTTC.

The chain recombines TRBV5-1 with TRBJ1-5; D is unclear. CDR1 is SGHRS, CDR2 YFSETQ, per germline. Between the trimmed V and J ends, which lost 0 bases and 0 bases, there was a span of 7 bases. The CDR3 sequence is 15 residues long. The CDR3 DNA is TGCGCCAGCAGCTTGGAAGGCTATAGCAATCAGCCCCAGCATTTT. It translates to CASSLEGYSNQPQHF.

The V call is TRBV14, the J call TRBJ2-1, with 8 nucleotides matching TRBD2. The length of the CDR3 is 17 residues. The junction had 13 bases not matched to a gene; V was cut back by 5 bases and J by 4 bases. Per the germline V gene, CDR1 is SGHDN and CDR2 is FVKESK. CDR3 sequence: CASSSTNGLAGYNEQFF. The DNA for the CDR3 is TGTGCCAGCAGCTCCACAAATGGGCTAGCGGGTTACAATGAGCAGTTCTTC. Supplemented by reference TRBV14 and TRBJ2-1, the full variable domain reads EAGVTQFPSHSVIEKGQTVTLRCDPISGHDNLYWYRRVMGKEIKFLLHFVKESKQDESGMPNNRFLAERTGGTYSTLKVQPAELEDSGVYFCASSSTNGLAGYNEQFFGPGTRLTVL.

The sample holds a few counts of this clone. The rearrangement uses TRBV6-5 and TRBJ1-1; D may be TRBD1 (5 bases). CDR1 and CDR2 (germline): MNHEY, SVGAGI. Trimming shortened V by 6 bases and J by 6 bases, and 11 bases separated the two germline ends. CDR3 length: 12 amino acids. In DNA form, the CDR3 reads TGTGCCAGCAGGCCGGGGGGGGCTGAAGCTTTCTTT. Translating gives CASRPGGAEAFF.